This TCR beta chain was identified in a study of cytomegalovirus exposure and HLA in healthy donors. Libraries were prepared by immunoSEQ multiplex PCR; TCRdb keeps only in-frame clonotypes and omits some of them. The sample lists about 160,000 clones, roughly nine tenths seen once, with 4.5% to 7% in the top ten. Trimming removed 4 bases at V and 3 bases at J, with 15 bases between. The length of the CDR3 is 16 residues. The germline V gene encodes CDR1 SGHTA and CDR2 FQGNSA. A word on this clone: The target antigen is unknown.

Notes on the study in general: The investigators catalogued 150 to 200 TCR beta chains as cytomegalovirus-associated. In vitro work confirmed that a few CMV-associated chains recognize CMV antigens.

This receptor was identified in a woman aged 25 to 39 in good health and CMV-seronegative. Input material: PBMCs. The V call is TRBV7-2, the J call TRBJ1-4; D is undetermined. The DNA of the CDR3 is TGTGCCAGCAGCTCGTTTTTGCGCGGATCTAATGAAAAACTGTTTTTT. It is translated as CASSSFLRGSNEKLFF.